Here is one T cell receptor beta chain with its context. The data originate from a study of T cells in Graves' hyperthyroidism and ophthalmopathy. The V gene lost 2 bases and the J gene lost 10 bases, with 18 bases spanning the gap. Germline CDR1 is MNHNS and CDR2 is SASEGT. This CDR3 contains 14 residues. Authors of the study amplified TCR beta CDR3 regions from RNA transcripts. The study used the HTBI primer set for a first-round RT-PCR of the TCR CDR3. Each CDR3 protein is one row after TCRdb ran MiXCR on the multiplex PCR reads. The sample contains some 550,000 distinct CDR3 sequences, less than 25% of which appear only once.

The rearrangement uses TRBV6-1 and TRBJ2-7; D possibly corresponds to TRBD2 (5 bases). Sample: blood. The receptor comes from a man younger than 35 with Graves' hyperthyroidism. In DNA form, the CDR3 reads TGTGCCAGCAGTGAAATGAGTACAGCGGCTCATCAGTACTTC. It is translated as CASSEMSTAAHQYF.